The rows below give T cell receptor beta chains drawn from one sample of a study of Graves' ophthalmopathy and Graves' hyperthyroidism. MiXCR, applied by TCRdb to the multiplex PCR reads, yields one record per CDR3 protein. Among approximately 480,000 distinct CDR3 sequences, 13% to 15% were seen once, and the ten largest hold roughly 9.8%. The material sequenced was blood. The receptors were sampled from a woman in her thirties with Graves' ophthalmopathy. Each CDR3 is given with its conserved first and last residue. A D gene is named only where the DNA matches it firmly. Part of the rows lack a size; the others show once, few, many or a class for expanded clones.

d_call: -
j_call: TRBJ2-5
clone_size: -
v_call: TRBV28
cdr3_aa: CASSPGSSLSETQYF
cdr3_nt: TGTGCCAGCAGCCCCGGAAGCTCCTTATCGGAGACCCAGTACTTC

d_call: TRBD1
j_call: TRBJ1-3
clone_size: -
v_call: TRBV7-6
cdr3_aa: CASRFGTELQTSGNTIYF
cdr3_nt: TGTGCCAGCAGATTCGGGACAGAACTCCAAACTTCTGGAAACACCATATATTTT

d_call: -
j_call: TRBJ2-7
clone_size: many
v_call: TRBV28
cdr3_aa: CASSFSEGEGYEQYF
cdr3_nt: TGTGCCAGCAGTTTCTCGGAGGGTGAAGGATACGAGCAGTACTTC

d_call: -
j_call: TRBJ2-7
clone_size: many
v_call: TRBV2
cdr3_aa: CASSDHRVSYEQYF
cdr3_nt: TGTGCCAGCAGTGACCATCGGGTTTCCTACGAGCAGTACTTC

d_call: TRBD2
j_call: TRBJ2-5
clone_size: many
v_call: TRBV3-1
cdr3_aa: CASSQVGAGGLAQYF
cdr3_nt: TGTGCCAGCAGCCAAGTCGGAGCGGGGGGTCTGGCCCAGTACTTC

d_call: -
j_call: TRBJ2-5
clone_size: many
v_call: TRBV2
cdr3_aa: CASSELSTASRNQETQYF
cdr3_nt: TGTGCCAGCAGTGAATTAAGTACGGCTAGCCGTAATCAAGAGACCCAGTACTTC

d_call: TRBD1
j_call: TRBJ1-1
clone_size: many
v_call: TRBV6-6
cdr3_aa: CASSYSPAPGQGRWDTEAFF
cdr3_nt: TGTGCCAGCAGTTACTCTCCCGCCCCGGGACAGGGTCGGTGGGACACTGAAGCTTTCTTT

d_call: -
j_call: TRBJ1-5
clone_size: -
v_call: TRBV2
cdr3_aa: CASSSQGRRQPQHF
cdr3_nt: TGTGCCAGCAGTTCCCAGGGAAGGAGGCAGCCCCAGCATTTT

d_call: -
j_call: TRBJ1-5
clone_size: many
v_call: TRBV6-4
cdr3_aa: CASNWGHF
cdr3_nt: TGTGCCAGCAATTGGGGGCATTTT

d_call: TRBD1
j_call: TRBJ2-7
clone_size: many
v_call: TRBV10-3
cdr3_aa: CAIRGQGKPYEQYF
cdr3_nt: TGTGCCATCAGGGGACAGGGTAAGCCCTACGAGCAGTACTTC

d_call: -
j_call: TRBJ1-6
clone_size: many
v_call: TRBV6-5
cdr3_aa: CASSYSIRQYNSPLHF
cdr3_nt: TGTGCCAGCAGTTACTCGATCCGACAGTATAATTCACCCCTCCACTTT

d_call: -
j_call: TRBJ1-1
clone_size: few
v_call: TRBV7-8
cdr3_aa: CASSLETNTEAFF
cdr3_nt: TGTGCCAGCAGCTTAGAGACTAACACTGAAGCTTTCTTT

d_call: -
j_call: TRBJ2-5
clone_size: many
v_call: TRBV11-2
cdr3_aa: CASSLDRGLQETQYF
cdr3_nt: TGTGCCAGCAGCTTAGATAGGGGCCTTCAAGAGACCCAGTACTTC

d_call: -
j_call: TRBJ1-1
clone_size: many
v_call: TRBV6-1
cdr3_aa: CASSERQGPNTEAFF
cdr3_nt: TGTGCCAGCAGTGAGCGCCAGGGGCCGAACACTGAAGCTTTCTTT

d_call: -
j_call: TRBJ1-2
clone_size: -
v_call: TRBV28
cdr3_aa: CASRRGRGYYGYTF
cdr3_nt: TGTGCCAGCAGGCGGGGCAGGGGTTACTATGGCTACACCTTC

d_call: -
j_call: TRBJ2-2
clone_size: many
v_call: TRBV6-5
cdr3_aa: CASSYSLQGGIGELFF
cdr3_nt: TGTGCCAGCAGTTACTCGCTGCAGGGGGGGATCGGGGAGCTGTTTTTT

d_call: TRBD1
j_call: TRBJ1-1
clone_size: -
v_call: TRBV6-1
cdr3_aa: CASSADRADTEAFF
cdr3_nt: TGTGCCAGCAGTGCGGACAGGGCGGACACTGAAGCTTTCTTT

d_call: TRBD2
j_call: TRBJ2-3
clone_size: many
v_call: TRBV12-3/TRBV12-4
cdr3_aa: CASSLGRREGDTQYF
cdr3_nt: TGTGCCAGCAGTTTGGGTAGGCGGGAGGGGGATACGCAGTATTTT

d_call: -
j_call: TRBJ1-2
clone_size: many
v_call: TRBV6-1
cdr3_aa: CASGGRNYGYTF
cdr3_nt: TGTGCCAGCGGGGGGCGGAACTATGGCTACACCTTC

d_call: -
j_call: TRBJ2-7
clone_size: -
v_call: TRBV18
cdr3_aa: CASSPWGIADSYEQYF
cdr3_nt: TGTGCCAGCTCACCATGGGGGATAGCGGACTCCTACGAGCAGTACTTC

d_call: -
j_call: TRBJ1-2
clone_size: many
v_call: TRBV11-2
cdr3_aa: CASSYNLNYGYTF
cdr3_nt: TGTGCCAGCAGCTATAACCTAAACTATGGCTACACCTTC

d_call: -
j_call: TRBJ2-7
clone_size: many
v_call: TRBV28
cdr3_aa: CASSWDNSYEQYF
cdr3_nt: TGTGCCAGCAGTTGGGACAACTCCTACGAGCAGTACTTC

d_call: -
j_call: TRBJ1-5
clone_size: -
v_call: TRBV29-1
cdr3_aa: CSVARDPGRGQPQHF
cdr3_nt: TGCAGCGTTGCTCGGGATCCCGGGCGCGGTCAGCCCCAGCATTTT

d_call: -
j_call: TRBJ1-5
clone_size: few
v_call: TRBV4-1
cdr3_aa: CASSQAGLGNQPHHF
cdr3_nt: TGCGCCAGCAGCCAAGCGGGGTTGGGCAATCAGCCCCATCATTTT

d_call: TRBD2
j_call: TRBJ2-4
clone_size: -
v_call: TRBV4-1
cdr3_aa: CASSQEPGLAGSKGRAKNIKYF
cdr3_nt: TGCGCCAGCAGCCAAGAACCGGGACTAGCGGGATCCAAAGGTCGAGCCAAAAACATTAAGTACTTC

d_call: TRBD1
j_call: TRBJ2-7
clone_size: many
v_call: TRBV2
cdr3_aa: CASAGQGIVYEQYF
cdr3_nt: TGTGCCAGCGCGGGACAGGGGATAGTCTACGAGCAGTACTTC

d_call: -
j_call: TRBJ1-2
clone_size: many
v_call: TRBV5-6
cdr3_aa: CASSLGAGLHYGYTF
cdr3_nt: TGTGCCAGCAGCCTAGGCGCGGGGTTGCACTATGGCTACACCTTC

d_call: -
j_call: TRBJ1-6
clone_size: -
v_call: TRBV6-1
cdr3_aa: CASRPPSSSGRGTPLHF
cdr3_nt: TGTGCCAGCAGACCCCCTAGCTCATCGGGCAGAGGGACACCCCTCCACTTT

d_call: TRBD1
j_call: TRBJ2-7
clone_size: many
v_call: TRBV11-2
cdr3_aa: CASSLPGTGPPGEQYF
cdr3_nt: TGTGCCAGCAGCTTGCCCGGGACAGGGCCCCCTGGCGAGCAGTACTTC

d_call: TRBD2
j_call: TRBJ2-7
clone_size: many
v_call: TRBV12-3/TRBV12-4
cdr3_aa: CASSWGGVSYEQYF
cdr3_nt: TGTGCCAGCAGTTGGGGGGGAGTCTCCTACGAGCAGTACTTC

d_call: -
j_call: TRBJ1-1
clone_size: few
v_call: TRBV5-1
cdr3_aa: CASSRAVPTEAFF
cdr3_nt: TGCGCCAGCAGCCGCGCGGTTCCAACTGAAGCTTTCTTT

d_call: -
j_call: TRBJ1-5
clone_size: -
v_call: TRBV30
cdr3_aa: CAWSRERGGQPQHF
cdr3_nt: TGTGCCTGGAGTAGGGAAAGGGGAGGTCAGCCCCAGCATTTT

d_call: TRBD1
j_call: TRBJ2-7
clone_size: -
v_call: TRBV5-1
cdr3_aa: CASRAGGFIDEQYF
cdr3_nt: TGCGCCAGCAGAGCAGGGGGCTTCATCGACGAGCAGTACTTC

d_call: -
j_call: TRBJ1-2
clone_size: many
v_call: TRBV2
cdr3_aa: CASSGGPRAGYTF
cdr3_nt: TGTGCCAGCAGTGGGGGTCCAAGGGCCGGCTACACCTTC

d_call: -
j_call: TRBJ2-7
clone_size: -
v_call: TRBV20-1
cdr3_aa: CSASLGTPYEQYF
cdr3_nt: TGCAGTGCTAGTCTGGGTACCCCCTACGAGCAGTACTTC

d_call: -
j_call: TRBJ1-5
clone_size: many
v_call: TRBV2
cdr3_aa: CASSEVRVEDQPQHF
cdr3_nt: TGTGCCAGCAGTGAGGTCAGGGTGGAGGATCAGCCCCAGCATTTT

d_call: -
j_call: TRBJ2-7
clone_size: many
v_call: TRBV11-2
cdr3_aa: CASSVMYEQYF
cdr3_nt: TGTGCCAGCAGCGTAATGTACGAGCAGTACTTC

d_call: -
j_call: TRBJ1-2
clone_size: many
v_call: TRBV6-1
cdr3_aa: CASSSQTEFYGYTF
cdr3_nt: TGTGCCAGCAGCTCCCAGACTGAATTCTATGGCTACACCTTC

d_call: -
j_call: TRBJ1-1
clone_size: few
v_call: TRBV4-1
cdr3_aa: CASRGVLNTEAFF
cdr3_nt: TGCGCCAGCAGAGGGGTTTTGAACACTGAAGCTTTCTTT

d_call: -
j_call: TRBJ1-5
clone_size: many
v_call: TRBV30
cdr3_aa: CAWSANMNQPQHF
cdr3_nt: TGTGCCTGGAGTGCGAATATGAATCAGCCCCAGCATTTT

d_call: -
j_call: TRBJ2-7
clone_size: many
v_call: TRBV6-5
cdr3_aa: CASSYGAASYEQYF
cdr3_nt: TGTGCCAGCAGTTACGGCGCGGCCTCCTACGAGCAGTACTTC

d_call: -
j_call: TRBJ2-5
clone_size: many
v_call: TRBV30
cdr3_aa: CAWSVLGSGMETQYF
cdr3_nt: TGTGCCTGGAGTGTACTTGGTTCAGGGATGGAGACCCAGTACTTC

d_call: -
j_call: TRBJ1-2
clone_size: many
v_call: TRBV30
cdr3_aa: CAWSVVRAGLGYGYTF
cdr3_nt: TGTGCCTGGAGTGTAGTCCGGGCAGGCCTGGGGTATGGCTACACCTTC

d_call: TRBD1
j_call: TRBJ2-7
clone_size: many
v_call: TRBV7-3
cdr3_aa: CASSPRTGFEQYF
cdr3_nt: TGTGCCAGCAGCCCAAGGACAGGGTTCGAGCAGTACTTC

d_call: TRBD1
j_call: TRBJ1-5
clone_size: many
v_call: TRBV27
cdr3_aa: CASSSLPGTGRNGNQPQHF
cdr3_nt: TGTGCCAGCAGTTCCCTCCCCGGGACAGGGAGGAATGGCAATCAGCCCCAGCATTTT

d_call: TRBD2
j_call: TRBJ2-7
clone_size: -
v_call: TRBV9
cdr3_aa: CASSASRGEGYEQYF
cdr3_nt: TGTGCCAGCAGCGCTTCGCGGGGGGAAGGCTACGAGCAGTACTTC

d_call: TRBD1
j_call: TRBJ1-1
clone_size: many
v_call: TRBV30
cdr3_aa: CAWSVGTVTEAFF
cdr3_nt: TGTGCCTGGAGTGTGGGGACAGTCACTGAAGCTTTCTTT

d_call: -
j_call: TRBJ1-5
clone_size: many
v_call: TRBV6-5
cdr3_aa: CASSNFGSYPVTQPQHF
cdr3_nt: TGTGCCAGCAGTAACTTCGGCAGTTATCCCGTGACCCAGCCCCAGCATTTT

d_call: TRBD1
j_call: TRBJ1-1
clone_size: many
v_call: TRBV29-1
cdr3_aa: CSVDRTNTEAFF
cdr3_nt: TGCAGCGTGGACAGGACAAACACTGAAGCTTTCTTT

d_call: TRBD1
j_call: TRBJ1-3
clone_size: many
v_call: TRBV6-5
cdr3_aa: CASSTGTAGNTIYF
cdr3_nt: TGTGCCAGCAGTACCGGGACAGCTGGAAACACCATATATTTT

d_call: TRBD1
j_call: TRBJ1-5
clone_size: many
v_call: TRBV30
cdr3_aa: CAWSPDRVQPQHF
cdr3_nt: TGTGCCTGGAGTCCGGACAGGGTCCAGCCCCAGCATTTT

d_call: -
j_call: TRBJ1-2
clone_size: many
v_call: TRBV7-9
cdr3_aa: CASSLVRYGYTF
cdr3_nt: TGTGCCAGCAGCTTAGTCAGATATGGCTACACCTTC

d_call: TRBD2
j_call: TRBJ2-7
clone_size: few
v_call: TRBV12-3/TRBV12-4
cdr3_aa: CASSFGLAGGPYEQYF
cdr3_nt: TGTGCCAGCAGTTTTGGACTAGCGGGAGGGCCGTACGAGCAGTACTTC

d_call: -
j_call: TRBJ1-2
clone_size: many
v_call: TRBV7-9
cdr3_aa: CASSLVVDPLGYTF
cdr3_nt: TGTGCCAGCAGCTTAGTTGTGGACCCGCTAGGCTACACCTTC

d_call: TRBD1
j_call: TRBJ1-2
clone_size: many
v_call: TRBV15
cdr3_aa: CATSLFKGAYGYTF
cdr3_nt: TGTGCCACCAGCCTCTTTAAGGGGGCCTACGGCTACACCTTC

d_call: TRBD1
j_call: TRBJ2-7
clone_size: -
v_call: TRBV9
cdr3_aa: CASSVGTGPYEQYF
cdr3_nt: TGTGCCAGCAGCGTCGGGACAGGTCCCTACGAGCAGTACTTC